This TCR beta chain appears in the sequencing data of a study of cytomegalovirus exposure and HLA in healthy donors. Trimming took 4 bases from V and 2 from J; bases not matched to a gene: 8. This CDR3 comprises 15 residues. Germline V gene data show CDR1 as SGHDT and CDR2 as YYEEEE. Vbeta (60) and Jbeta (13) primers were used in the PCR. TCRdb's copy holds only in-frame clones and misses some; the assay was immunoSEQ multiplex PCR. The sample consists of 150,000 to 160,000 clones, more than 75% of them appearing once. Sequenced: PBMCs. The chain is built from TRBV5-6 and TRBJ2-7, with TRBD1 matching over 8 bases. This clonotype was obtained from a woman between 40 and 50 years old in good health and CMV-seropositive. As DNA, the CDR3 is TGTGCCAGCAGCGCCGACAGGGGACCAGCCTACGAGCAGTACTTC. It yields the protein CASSADRGPAYEQYF.